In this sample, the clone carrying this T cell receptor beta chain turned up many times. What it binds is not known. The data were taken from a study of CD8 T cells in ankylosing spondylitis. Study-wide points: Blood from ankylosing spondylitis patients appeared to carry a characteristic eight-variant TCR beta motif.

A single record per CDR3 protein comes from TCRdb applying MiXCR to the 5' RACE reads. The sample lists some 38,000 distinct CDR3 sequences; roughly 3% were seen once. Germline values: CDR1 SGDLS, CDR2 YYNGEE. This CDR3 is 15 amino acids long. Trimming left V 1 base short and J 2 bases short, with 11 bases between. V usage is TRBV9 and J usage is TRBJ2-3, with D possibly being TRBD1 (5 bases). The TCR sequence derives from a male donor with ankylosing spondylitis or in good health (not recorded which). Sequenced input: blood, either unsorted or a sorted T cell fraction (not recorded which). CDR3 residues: CASSVQGFDTDTQYF. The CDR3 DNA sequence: TGTGCCAGCAGCGTACAGGGTTTTGACACAGATACGCAGTATTTT. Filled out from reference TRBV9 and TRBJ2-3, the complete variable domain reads DSGVTQTPKHLITATGQRVTLRCSPRSGDLSVYWYQQSLDQGLQFLIQYYNGEERAKGNILERFSAQQFPDLHSELNLSSLELGDSALYFCASSVQGFDTDTQYFGPGTRLTVL.